The 31 T cell receptor beta chains listed next were all sequenced from one sample in a study of cytomegalovirus exposure and HLA in healthy donors. Assay used: immunoSEQ multiplex PCR; TCRdb lists only in-frame clones, some missing. Among 70,000 to 80,000 clones listed, 94% were seen once. Sequencing was performed on PBMCs. These receptors all stem from a woman aged 18-29 years in good health and CMV-seropositive.

This clone appeared a few times. V usage is TRBV18 and J usage is TRBJ1-5; 8 bases fit TRBD1. The CDR3 runs to 15 residues. The V gene's germline CDR1 is KGHSH and CDR2 LQKENI. V shed 4 bases and J 3 bases; nucleotides not matched to a gene: 5. The DNA of the CDR3 is TGTGCCAGCTCACTGACAGGGGACCCCAATCAGCCCCAGCATTTT. Protein sequence: CASSLTGDPNQPQHF.

The chain couples TRBV11-2 to TRBJ2-5; 8 bases are a match to TRBD1. CDR1 is SGHAT, CDR2 FQNNGV, per germline. This CDR3 comprises 16 residues. Germline trimming cut 4 bases from V and 5 bases from J; bases unmatched to any gene: 12. The CDR3 region is CASSSLRGRGQETQYF. CDR3 nucleotide sequence: TGTGCCAGCAGCTCCCTCAGGGGCAGGGGGCAGGAGACCCAGTACTTC.

V usage is TRBV10-3 and J usage is TRBJ2-6; the D gene is possibly TRBD2 (6 bases). CDR3 length: 18 amino acids. CDR1 ENHRY and CDR2 SYGVKD come from the germline V gene. The V end lost 0 bases, the J end lost 0 bases, and 12 bases lay between the germline ends. This CDR3 is CAISESEGSSSGANVLTF. In DNA, the CDR3 is TGTGCCATCAGTGAGTCGGAGGGTAGTTCCTCTGGGGCCAACGTCCTGACTTTC.

The V gene is TRBV28, the J gene TRBJ1-2; maybe TRBD1 (6 bases). The CDR3 is made up of 15 amino acids. Deletions cut 5 bases from V and 8 bases from J, with 21 bases between. The germline gives CDR1 MDHEN, CDR2 SYDVKM. CDR3 sequence: CASSPHSDSQKGYTF. CDR3 coding DNA: TGTGCCAGCAGTCCTCACTCGGACAGCCAGAAGGGCTACACCTTC.

V and J are TRBV19 and TRBJ1-4; D uncertain. This CDR3 is built from 14 residues. Germline V gene data show CDR1 as LNHDA and CDR2 as SQIVND (reference sequence). Trimming removed 9 bases at V and 1 base at J, with 12 bases between. DNA of the CDR3: TGTGCCAGCACCGCCTCAGGAACTAATGAAAAACTGTTTTTT. Translation gives CASTASGTNEKLFF. Drawing the rest from reference TRBV19 and TRBJ1-4, the complete variable domain is DGGITQSPKYLFRKEGQNVTLSCEQNLNHDAMYWYRQDPGQGLRLIYYSQIVNDFQKGDIAEGYSVSREKKESFPLTVTSAQKNPTAFYLCASTASGTNEKLFFGSGTQLSVL.

This chain uses TRBV2 with TRBJ1-2; 8 bases map to TRBD1. CDR1 SNHLY and CDR2 FYNNEI come from the germline V gene. This CDR3 has 15 amino acids. V lost 6 bases and J lost 1; bases outside the gene matches: 7. In DNA form, the CDR3 reads TGTGCCAGCAGCTTAGACAGGGGCCTTAACTATGGCTACACCTTC. Amino acid sequence: CASSLDRGLNYGYTF.

The chain recombines TRBV5-1 with TRBJ2-4; 8 nucleotides align to TRBD1. J lost 8 bases, V lost 1 base, and 5 bases had no gene match. From germline, CDR1 is SGHRS and CDR2 YFSETQ. This CDR3 contains 14 residues. The CDR3 loop reads CASSLQGANDIQYF. Here the CDR3 DNA reads TGCGCCAGCAGCTTGCAGGGGGCGAATGACATTCAGTACTTC.

The V gene is TRBV13, the J gene TRBJ2-1, with TRBD1 matching over 9 bases. The J segment lost 4 bases and the V segment lost 5 bases, leaving 6 bases of the junction unmatched. Per the germline V gene, CDR1 is PRHDT and CDR2 is FYEKMQ (reference sequence). This CDR3 contains 15 residues. The CDR3 DNA reads TGTGCCAGCAGCCCCCCGGGACAGGGTTACAATGAGCAGTTCTTC. Encoded protein: CASSPPGQGYNEQFF.

The chain is built from TRBV6-6 and TRBJ2-1, with D uncertain. Trimming removed 2 bases at V and 5 bases at J, with 10 bases between. Germline V CDR1 and CDR2: MNHNY, SVGAGI (reference sequence). This CDR3 has 14 amino acids. The CDR3 loop reads CASSYDRLDNEQFF. CDR3 DNA sequence: TGTGCCAGCAGTTACGACCGACTGGACAATGAGCAGTTCTTC.

J is TRBJ2-1 and V is TRBV27; TRBD2 matches 10 bases. V gave up 4 bases and J gave up 7 bases; unmatched junction bases: 7. The germline CDR1 and CDR2 sequences are MNHEY and SMNVEV (reference sequence). There are 15 residues in the CDR3. The CDR3 protein is CASSSLAGRLNEQFF. The DNA of the CDR3 is TGTGCCAGCAGTTCACTAGCGGGACGTTTGAATGAGCAGTTCTTC.

This chain connects TRBV6-5 to TRBJ2-7; D remains unclear. There are 14 residues in the CDR3. Trimming took 8 bases from V and 3 from J, leaving 17 bases between them. Germline CDR1 reads MNHEY; CDR2 reads SVGAGI. CDR3 residues: CASAALTLFYEQYF. CDR3 in DNA: TGTGCCAGCGCAGCGCTAACTTTATTCTACGAGCAGTACTTC.

The chain joins TRBV9 to TRBJ1-2; 10 positions agree with TRBD1. Germline V gene sequence: CDR1 SGDLS, CDR2 YYNGEE. V lost 4 bases, J lost 8 bases, and 8 bases stayed unmatched. The CDR3 consists of 14 residues. CDR3 residues: CASSIRDRGRGYTF. CDR3 coding DNA: TGTGCCAGCAGCATCCGGGACAGGGGCAGGGGCTACACCTTC.

V is TRBV5-1 and J is TRBJ2-1, with 11 bases identical to TRBD2. With V trimmed by 2 bases and J by 8 bases, 6 bases remained unmatched. The CDR3 spans 15 residues. CDR1 and CDR2 (germline): SGHRS, YFSETQ. CDR3 DNA sequence: TGCGCCAGCAGCTTTAGTAGCGGGAGGGCATATGAGCAGTTCTTC. Its protein product is CASSFSSGRAYEQFF.

This chain joins TRBV19 and TRBJ1-4; 7 bases match TRBD1. The CDR3 length is 15 residues. Unmatched junction bases numbered 10, after V lost 7 bases and J lost 5 bases. The germline V gene encodes CDR1 LNHDA and CDR2 SQIVND (reference sequence). This CDR3 is CASNRGGSYNEKLFF. The DNA for the CDR3 is TGTGCCAGTAATAGAGGGGGCAGCTACAATGAAAAACTGTTTTTT.

The rearrangement links TRBV5-1 to TRBJ2-2, with 13 nucleotides matching TRBD2. The CDR3 covers 20 residues. Losses at the gene ends were 2 bases for V and 6 bases for J; bases not matched to a gene: 16. In germline, CDR1 is SGHRS, CDR2 YFSETQ. CDR3 sequence: CASSFSVSRPGLAGAGELFF. The DNA for the CDR3 is TGCGCCAGCAGCTTTAGTGTGAGTAGACCCGGACTAGCGGGAGCCGGGGAGCTGTTTTTT.

The V and J genes are TRBV29-1 and TRBJ2-7, with 9 bases fitting TRBD2. V trimming: 6 bases; J trimming: 2 bases; junction bases outside the gene matches: 5. The CDR3 length is 13 residues. The germline gives CDR1 SQVTM, CDR2 ANQGSEA. CDR3 nucleotides: TGCAGCGTCGTGGGACTAGCCCCCTACGAGCAGTACTTC. Its protein is CSVVGLAPYEQYF.

The table lists this clone with a few counts. This chain links TRBV2 with TRBJ1-1; the D is unclear. V lost 2 bases and J lost 7, with 11 bases in between. CDR1 and CDR2 (germline): SNHLY, FYNNEI. The CDR3 extends over 13 amino acids. The CDR3 DNA is TGTGCCAGCAGTGAATGGTTTGCGGTTGAAGCTTTCTTT. Translation: CASSEWFAVEAFF.

The chain recombines TRBV28 with TRBJ2-2; TRBD2 aligns across 7 bases. The CDR3 spans 15 residues. J was trimmed by 6 bases and V by 3 bases; bases with no gene match: 7. In germline, CDR1 is MDHEN, CDR2 SYDVKM. The DNA for the CDR3 is TGTGCCAGCAGTTTGTCCGGGACTACTGCCGGGGAGCTGTTTTTT. Its translation is CASSLSGTTAGELFF. Complete variable domain (other parts from reference TRBV28 and TRBJ2-2): DVKVTQSSRYLVKRTGEKVFLECVQDMDHENMFWYRQDPGLGLRLIYFSYDVKMKEKGDIPEGYSVSREKKERFSLILESASTNQTSMYLCASSLSGTTAGELFFGEGSRLTVL.

The chain links TRBV7-9 to TRBJ2-5; 7 bases fit TRBD2. Germline lookup yields CDR1 SEHNR and CDR2 FQNEAQ (reference sequence). CDR3 length: 14 residues. The trim removed 4 bases at V and 5 bases at J, leaving 7 bases unmatched. Here the CDR3 reads CASSWETSTETQYF. Written as DNA, the CDR3 is TGTGCCAGCAGCTGGGAGACTAGCACGGAGACCCAGTACTTC.

This rearrangement joins TRBV7-3 to TRBJ2-1; possibly TRBD2 for D (6 bases). Germline-derived CDR1 and CDR2 are SGHTA and FQGTGA. V lost 5 bases to trimming and J lost 4 bases, with 18 bases between them. This CDR3 spans 16 amino acids. Here the CDR3 reads CASSRTASAVYNEQFF. The CDR3 region has the DNA TGTGCCAGCAGCCGGACGGCTAGCGCGGTATACAATGAGCAGTTCTTC.

V is TRBV10-3 and J is TRBJ2-2; 9 bases align to TRBD2. The CDR3 sequence is 14 residues long. Germline lookup yields CDR1 ENHRY and CDR2 SYGVKD. Germline trimming cut 10 bases from V and 6 bases from J; bases unmatched to any gene: 9. The CDR3 is CATTSGQGAGELFF. In DNA, the CDR3 is TGTGCCACTACTAGCGGGCAAGGGGCCGGGGAGCTGTTTTTT.

The chain couples TRBV4-3 to TRBJ2-3, with 9 bases fitting TRBD2. V shed 1 base and J 3 bases; nucleotides not matched to a gene: 8. The CDR3 has 17 residues. CDR1 is LGHNA, CDR2 YSLEER, per germline. The CDR3 coding sequence is TGCGCCAGCAGCCAAGGATCTAGCGGGGTGGGGACAGATACGCAGTATTTT. Amino acids: CASSQGSSGVGTDTQYF.

The chain links TRBV7-2 to TRBJ2-7; D is uncertain. Germline V gives CDR1 SGHTA, CDR2 FQGNSA. V was trimmed by 5 bases and J by 3 bases, leaving 11 bases between them. The CDR3 extends over 13 amino acids. The CDR3 DNA is TGTGCCAGCAGCCGCGGTCCCCACTACGAGCAGTACTTC. Protein: CASSRGPHYEQYF.

The V call is TRBV19, the J call TRBJ2-3, with 8 bases lining up with TRBD2. The CDR3 sequence is 15 residues long. Losses at the gene ends were 2 bases for V and 2 bases for J; bases not matched to a gene: 3. CDR1 is LNHDA and CDR2 is SQIVND in the germline V gene (reference sequence). The CDR3 DNA follows: TGTGCCAGTAGTATACAAGCGGGGGCCACAGATACGCAGTATTTT. The encoded protein is CASSIQAGATDTQYF.

The chain carries TRBV5-6 and TRBJ2-2; D ambiguous. Trimming took 3 bases from V and 6 from J, leaving 12 bases between them. CDR3 length equals 14 residues. Germline V gives CDR1 SGHDT, CDR2 YYEEEE. As DNA, the CDR3 is TGTGCCAGCAGCTCGCAGGTTTCGCCCGGGGAGCTGTTTTTT. Translated: CASSSQVSPGELFF. The whole variable domain, filled in from reference TRBV5-6 and TRBJ2-2, reads DAGVTQSPTHLIKTRGQQVTLRCSPKSGHDTVSWYQQALGQGPQFIFQYYEEEERQRGNFPDRFSGHQFPNYSSELNVNALLLGDSALYLCASSSQVSPGELFFGEGSRLTVL.

V gene TRBV30 combines with J gene TRBJ2-3; D is unresolved. V lost 0 bases, J lost 0 bases, and 10 bases lay in between. The CDR3 spans 15 residues. Germline V gives CDR1 GTSNPN, CDR2 SVGIG (reference sequence). CDR3 bases: TGTGCCTGGAGTGTACTCACAGCTAGCACAGATACGCAGTATTTT. It is translated as CAWSVLTASTDTQYF. The complete variable domain, with remaining parts taken from reference TRBV30 and TRBJ2-3, reads SQTIHQWPATLVQPVGSPLSLECTVEGTSNPNLYWYRQAAGRGLQLLFYSVGIGQISSEVPQNLSASRPQDRQFILSSKKLLLSDSGFYLCAWSVLTASTDTQYFGPGTRLTVL.

The rearrangement uses TRBV11-3 and TRBJ2-5; 9 bases fit TRBD2. J gave up 1 base and V 5 bases, and 5 bases lay outside the gene matches. The CDR3 sequence is 15 residues long. The germline CDR1 and CDR2 sequences are SGHNT and YENEEA. CDR3 in DNA: TGTGCCAGCAGCGTCCTAGCGGGGTCCCAAGAGACCCAGTACTTC. It is translated as CASSVLAGSQETQYF. Full variable domain (missing parts from reference TRBV11-3 and TRBJ2-5): EAGVVQSPRYKIIEKKQPVAFWCNPISGHNTLYWYLQNLGQGPELLIRYENEEAVDDSQLPKDRFSAERLKGVDSTLKIQPAELGDSAVYLCASSVLAGSQETQYFGPGTRLLVL.

As DNA, the CDR3 is TGTGCCAGCAGCCAAGATCTCCTAGCGGGGAGCTCCTACGAGCAGTACTTC. This sequence encodes CASSQDLLAGSSYEQYF. The chain couples TRBV4-2 to TRBJ2-7; 9 bases align to TRBD2. Losses at the gene ends were 0 bases for V and 0 bases for J; bases not matched to a gene: 6. Germline loops: CDR1 LGHNA, CDR2 YNFKEQ. This CDR3 contains 17 residues.

This clone has just a few counts. The rearrangement uses TRBV2 and TRBJ1-2, with 11 bases matching TRBD1. This CDR3 is 14 amino acids long. Germline-derived CDR1 and CDR2 are SNHLY and FYNNEI. Germline trimming cut 5 bases from V and 8 bases from J; bases unmatched to any gene: 7. This CDR3 is CASSWDRGIDGYTF. The CDR3 region has the DNA TGTGCCAGCAGTTGGGACAGGGGGATAGACGGCTACACCTTC. The full variable domain, completed using reference TRBV2 and TRBJ1-2, is EPEVTQTPSHQVTQMGQEVILRCVPISNHLYFYWYRQILGQKVEFLVSFYNNEISEKSEIFDDQFSVERPDGSNFTLKIRSTKLEDSAMYFCASSWDRGIDGYTFGSGTRLTVV.

The chain carries TRBV7-8 and TRBJ1-1; D is unresolved. V was shortened by 4 bases and J by 0 bases, with 15 bases between the two germline ends. The CDR3 covers 16 residues. From germline, CDR1 is SGHVS and CDR2 FQNEAQ. The CDR3 coding sequence is TGTGCCAGCAGCTCCCCCCGGGTTTTGCTGAACACTGAAGCTTTCTTT. This translates into CASSSPRVLLNTEAFF.

The chain recombines TRBV5-1 with TRBJ2-3; TRBD1 matches at 7 bases. Trimming cost V 0 bases and J 1 base; bases outside gene matches: 2. The CDR3 sequence is 15 residues long. Germline V gene sequence: CDR1 SGHRS, CDR2 YFSETQ. The CDR3 is CASSLGGTGTDTQYF. The CDR3 region has the DNA TGCGCCAGCAGCTTGGGGGGGACAGGCACAGATACGCAGTATTTT.